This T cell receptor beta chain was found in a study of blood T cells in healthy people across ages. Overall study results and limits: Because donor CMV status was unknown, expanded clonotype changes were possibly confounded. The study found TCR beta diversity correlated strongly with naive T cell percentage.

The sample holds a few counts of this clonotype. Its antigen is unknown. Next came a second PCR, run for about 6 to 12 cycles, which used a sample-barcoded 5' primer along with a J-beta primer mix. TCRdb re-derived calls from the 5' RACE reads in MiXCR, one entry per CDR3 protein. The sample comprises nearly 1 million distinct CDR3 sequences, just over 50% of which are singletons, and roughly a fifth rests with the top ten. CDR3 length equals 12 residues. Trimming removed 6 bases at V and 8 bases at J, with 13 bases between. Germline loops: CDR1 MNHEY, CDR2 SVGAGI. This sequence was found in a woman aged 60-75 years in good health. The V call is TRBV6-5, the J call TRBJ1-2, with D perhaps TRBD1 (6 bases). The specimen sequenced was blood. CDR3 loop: CASRDSLRGYTF. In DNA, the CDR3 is TGTGCCAGCAGGGACAGTCTTAGGGGCTACACCTTC.